Below, 2 T cell receptor beta chains from the same sample are listed, as sequenced in a study of OX40 agonist ivuxolimab in advanced cancers. The protocol was immunoSEQ multiplex PCR, while the TCRdb copy is restricted to in-frame clones and leaves out a portion. The sample holds tens of thousands of clones, more than 80% seen once. Here the sequenced sample was CD4+ or CD8+ T cells sorted from blood, taken in a trial of the OX40 agonist ivuxolimab. These receptors were taken from an adult with an advanced solid tumor such as melanoma, head and neck, liver or kidney cancer.

The J gene is TRBJ2-2, the V gene TRBV7-9, with 11 bases matching TRBD1. CDR1 and CDR2 from the germline V gene are SEHNR and FQNEAQ (reference sequence). This CDR3 comprises 15 residues. The V and J ends lost 8 bases and 2 bases, in that order; junction bases with no gene match: 4. The CDR3 bases are TGTGCCAGCGAGGACAGGGGGCTAAACACCGGGGAGCTGTTTTTT. This translates into CASEDRGLNTGELFF.

This chain links TRBV19 with TRBJ2-7; 8 bases are shared with TRBD1. The CDR3 length is 13 residues. Germline CDR1 reads LNHDA; CDR2 reads SQIVND (reference sequence). V dropped 6 bases and J dropped 3; count of bases not matched to a gene: 4. The CDR3 protein is CASRLTGGYEQYF. CDR3 bases: TGTGCCAGTAGACTAACAGGGGGCTACGAGCAGTACTTC.